A selection of T cell receptor beta chains follows, all from one sample in a study of blood T cells in healthy people across ages. MiXCR, run by TCRdb on the 5' RACE reads, gives a single entry per CDR3 protein. The table lists about 640,000 distinct CDR3 sequences, roughly three fifths of them singletons. The specimen was blood. The receptors here all came from a man aged 60 to 69 in good health. Both conserved end residues are part of each CDR3. Fields, in order: clone size, V gene, J gene, D gene, CDR3 DNA, CDR3 protein. The D gene is left open where the match is weak. Rows may omit the clone size; those that give it use once, few, many or a size class.

>.|TRBV24-1|TRBJ2-5|.
TGTGCCACCAGTGACCGCTCAAAGGGGGAGACCCAGTACTTC
CATSDRSKGETQYF
>.|TRBV28|TRBJ1-1|.
TGTGCCAGCAGATTGGGACAGAACACTGAAGCTTTCTTT
CASRLGQNTEAFF
>.|TRBV5-1|TRBJ1-6|.
TGCGCCAGCAGCGACGACAAGGGGGATTCACCCCTCCACTTT
CASSDDKGDSPLHF
>.|TRBV29-1|TRBJ2-1|.
TGCAGCGTTGAAGGGACCGTAGGGTATGAGCAGTTCTTC
CSVEGTVGYEQFF
>once|TRBV14|TRBJ2-1|TRBD2
TGTGCCAGCAGCCAGGTAGCGGGAAACTACAACAATGAGCAGTTCTTC
CASSQVAGNYNNEQFF
>.|TRBV5-1|TRBJ2-2|.
TGCGCCAGCAGCTTACAGGGTTTGGACACCGGGGAGCTGTTTTTT
CASSLQGLDTGELFF
>once|TRBV5-4|TRBJ2-7|TRBD2
TGTGCCAGCAGCGTGGGGCTAGCGGATTACGAGCAGTACTTC
CASSVGLADYEQYF
>many|TRBV11-2|TRBJ2-5|TRBD1
TGTGCCAGCAGAGCTTTGGCCAGGACAGGGGAGGTGGAGACCCAGTACTTC
CASRALARTGEVETQYF
>.|TRBV5-1|TRBJ2-6|.
TGCGCCAGCAGCCGACAGCCCCGGCTACAAGGGGGGGCCAACGTCCTGACTTTC
CASSRQPRLQGGANVLTF
>few|TRBV4-1|TRBJ1-2|.
TGCGCCAGCAGCCAAGATGGGAGGGGCGCGGATGGCTACACCTTC
CASSQDGRGADGYTF
>few|TRBV6-2/TRBV6-3|TRBJ2-7|.
TGTGCCAGCAGTTACAACAGCTACGAGCAGTACTTC
CASSYNSYEQYF
>once|TRBV3-1|TRBJ2-1|.
TGTGCCAGCAGCCAAGTTCCAATCACCTACAATGAGCAGTTCTTC
CASSQVPITYNEQFF
>few|TRBV2|TRBJ2-1|TRBD1
TGTGCCAGCAGTGCCGGGACAGGGATCGATGAGCAGTTCTTC
CASSAGTGIDEQFF
>.|TRBV4-1|TRBJ2-3|.
TGCGCCAGCAGCCAAGTGAGGGTGGGGGGGGGGCCCACAGATACGCAGTATTTT
CASSQVRVGGGPTDTQYF
>.|TRBV27|TRBJ2-5|.
TGTGCCAGCAGGGGGGGACTGCCGGAAGAGACCCAGTACTTC
CASRGGLPEETQYF
>few|TRBV11-2|TRBJ2-4|.
TGTGCCAGCAGCTCCGGTGGGGCAGGTCTCAACATTCAGTACTTC
CASSSGGAGLNIQYF
>.|TRBV10-2|TRBJ2-1|TRBD2
TGCGCCAGCAGTGGACTAGCGGGATACAATGAGCAGTTCTTC
CASSGLAGYNEQFF
>.|TRBV9|TRBJ1-4|TRBD1
TGTGCCAGCAGCTCCCACAGGGGAACTAATGAAAAACTGTTTTTT
CASSSHRGTNEKLFF
>.|TRBV5-1|TRBJ2-5|TRBD2
TGCGCCAGCAGCTTGGGTGGACTAGCCCAAGCGGAGACCCAGTACTTC
CASSLGGLAQAETQYF
>.|TRBV5-1|TRBJ2-3|TRBD2
TGCGCCAGCAGCTTTCTAGCGGGGGGACCCACAGATACGCAGTATTTT
CASSFLAGGPTDTQYF
>.|TRBV20-1|TRBJ2-2|TRBD2
TGCAGTGCCGAGGGTCGGGGGGGTAACACCGGGGAGCTGTTTTTT
CSAEGRGGNTGELFF
>few|TRBV10-3|TRBJ1-2|.
TGTGCCATCAGTGAGGTCCACATGGGATCAAGCTATGGCTACACCTTC
CAISEVHMGSSYGYTF
>.|TRBV20-1|TRBJ2-7|TRBD1
TGCAGTGCCGGGGACAGGGGCTACGAGCAGTACTTC
CSAGDRGYEQYF
>.|TRBV7-2|TRBJ2-7|TRBD2
TGTGCCAGCAGCTTGGGGGGGGCGGGGGGCGCATTAGAGCAGTACTTC
CASSLGGAGGALEQYF
>.|TRBV12-3/TRBV12-4|TRBJ2-7|TRBD2
TGTGCCAGCAGTTTGGGGGGGAGGGTAACCTACGAGCAGTACTTC
CASSLGGRVTYEQYF
>.|TRBV5-1|TRBJ2-1|.
TGCGCCAGCAGCTGGGGTAGGGGGGTGCAAGAGACCCAGTTCTTC
CASSWGRGVQETQFF
>.|TRBV10-3|TRBJ2-6|.
TGTGCCATCAGTGAGTCGCTGGGGTCTGGGGCCAACGTCCTGACTTTC
CAISESLGSGANVLTF
>.|TRBV20-1|TRBJ1-1|TRBD1
TGCAGTGCTAGAGACAGGGGGCGCGGGGCTTTCTTT
CSARDRGRGAFF